Presented here are 14 T cell receptor beta chains from one specimen sequenced in a study of T cell repertoires in cytomegalovirus infection. TCRdb ran MiXCR on the reads and lists one entry per CDR3 protein. The table has approximately 500,000 distinct CDR3 sequences, roughly 12% seen once. Sample: PBMCs. The receptors originated from a human donor in good health (CMV status not recorded). Some clones in this sample may be carry-over from other donors' samples.

The table lists this clonotype with a few counts. The J gene is TRBJ2-1, the V gene TRBV29-1; perhaps TRBD1 as D (6 bases). The V end was cut by 7 bases, the J end by 6 bases, with 13 bases between. The CDR3 has 12 residues. Germline V gene sequence: CDR1 SQVTM, CDR2 ANQGSEA. This chain's CDR3 is CSAWTVVNEQFF. In DNA form, the CDR3 reads TGCAGCGCCTGGACAGTCGTCAATGAGCAGTTCTTC.

This clonotype has only a few counts. The DNA of the CDR3 is TGTGCCATCAGTGAAGTGGGAGGGCAAGAGACCCAGTACTTC. Translating it yields CAISEVGGQETQYF. The J gene is TRBJ2-5, the V gene TRBV10-3; 7 nucleotides match TRBD2. In germline, CDR1 is ENHRY, CDR2 SYGVKD. The junction had 3 bases not matched to a gene; V was cut back by 3 bases and J by 2 bases. The CDR3 is made up of 14 amino acids.

This clonotype has a handful of counts. The DNA is omitted, as the CDR3 cannot be located on it reliably, and the CDR3 follows TCRdb's listing. This chain connects TRBV18 to TRBJ2-1; TRBD1 reflects the table's D call only, with no check against the DNA. CDR1 and CDR2 (germline): KGHSH, LQKENI. The CDR3 length equals 16 residues, ends included. The chain's CDR3 is CASSPPVGQGATKLFF.

There are many counts of this clonotype. The V and J genes are TRBV24-1 and TRBJ1-4, with no clear D. Germline-derived CDR1 and CDR2 are KGHDR and SFDVKD. The CDR3 consists of 15 residues. The germline V and J ends were trimmed by 0 bases and 0 bases, with 4 bases remaining between them. As DNA, the CDR3 is TGTGCCACCAGTGATTTGCCTTCAACTAATGAAAAACTGTTTTTT. This gives the protein CATSDLPSTNEKLFF.

The chain combines TRBV20-1 with TRBJ1-1; no definite D call. Looked up from germline, CDR1 is DFQATT and CDR2 is SNEGSKA (reference sequence). CDR3 size: 13 residues. V was cut by 2 bases and J by 0 bases, with 7 bases left in between. CDR3 in DNA: TGCAGTGCTAGACCTTATATGAACACTGAAGCTTTCTTT. Amino acids: CSARPYMNTEAFF.

The table lists this clonotype with a few counts. This chain uses TRBV28 with TRBJ2-7; 7 bases agree with TRBD2. J was trimmed by 2 bases and V by 4 bases; bases with no gene match: 8. The germline V gene has CDR1 MDHEN and CDR2 SYDVKM. The CDR3 runs to 15 residues. CDR3 DNA sequence: TGTGCCAGCAGTTCCCCGGGGAGGGTCCCCTACGAGCAGTACTTC. Translation: CASSSPGRVPYEQYF. The whole variable domain, remainder taken from reference TRBV28 and TRBJ2-7, is DVKVTQSSRYLVKRTGEKVFLECVQDMDHENMFWYRQDPGLGLRLIYFSYDVKMKEKGDIPEGYSVSREKKERFSLILESASTNQTSMYLCASSSPGRVPYEQYFGPGTRLTVT.

Many counts were recorded for this clonotype. The chain has TRBV24-1 and TRBJ1-3, with 7 bases fitting TRBD1. With 9 bases clipped from V and 9 bases from J, the junction kept 16 bases outside the gene matches. CDR3 size: 15 residues. CDR1 and CDR2 (germline): KGHDR, SFDVKD. In DNA, the CDR3 is TGTGCCACCCATGCTCAGGGGGTGAGCTTCGTCACCATATATTTT. Translation: CATHAQGVSFVTIYF.

This clonotype was seen repeatedly, ten times or more. The genes are TRBV7-8 and TRBJ2-7, with 7 bases that match TRBD2. The CDR3 has 14 amino acids. Losses at the gene ends were 1 base for V and 3 bases for J; bases not matched to a gene: 3. Germline CDR1 SGHVS, CDR2 FQNEAQ. The CDR3 DNA is TGTGCCAGCAGCTTAGAGGGAGGGAACTACGAGCAGTACTTC. It encodes CASSLEGGNYEQYF.

The chain links TRBV11-2 to TRBJ2-7, with 10 positions matching TRBD2. Losses at the gene ends were 2 bases for V and 7 bases for J; bases not matched to a gene: 8. The length of the CDR3 is 15 residues. Germline loops: CDR1 SGHAT, CDR2 FQNNGV. CDR3 coding DNA: TGTGCCAGCAGCTTAATAGCTAGCGGGAGAGGAGAGCAGTACTTC. Protein product: CASSLIASGRGEQYF.

This clonotype was recorded at least ten times. The V gene is TRBV27, the J gene TRBJ2-1; tentatively, D is TRBD2 (5 bases). The V gene's germline CDR1 is MNHEY and CDR2 SMNVEV (reference sequence). The V and J ends lost 2 bases and 10 bases respectively, with 18 bases between them. CDR3 length equals 15 residues. Written as DNA, the CDR3 is TGTGCCAGCAGTTTAGAGGGTCCCCTTACCGGAGAGCAGTTCTTC. Residues: CASSLEGPLTGEQFF.

This clonotype was detected ten times or more. The V gene is TRBV19, the J gene TRBJ2-2; 12 bases map to TRBD1. V gave up 5 bases and J gave up 6 bases; unmatched junction bases: 10. The CDR3 spans 17 residues. Germline assignment: CDR1 LNHDA and CDR2 SQIVND (reference sequence). This CDR3 reads CASSLLMGQGAPGELFF. CDR3 coding DNA: TGTGCCAGTAGTCTCCTCATGGGACAGGGGGCACCCGGGGAGCTGTTTTTT.

This clonotype showed up many times. The V call is TRBV4-1, the J call TRBJ1-2, with D perhaps matching TRBD1 (5 bases). From germline, CDR1 is MGHRA and CDR2 YSYEKL. The germline V and J ends were trimmed by 0 bases and 8 bases, with 19 bases remaining between them. CDR3 size: 16 residues. In DNA, the CDR3 is TGCGCCAGCAGCCAAGATTGGATCGACAGTACCGAAGGCTACACCTTC. It encodes CASSQDWIDSTEGYTF.

This clonotype was recorded many times. This rearrangement joins TRBV7-9 to TRBJ2-1; 7 nucleotides match TRBD2. Germline trimming cut 5 bases from V and 7 bases from J; bases unmatched to any gene: 11. Germline V gene data show CDR1 as SEHNR and CDR2 as FQNEAQ (reference sequence). This CDR3 comprises 15 residues. The chain's CDR3 is CASSLAAGVYNEQFF. The CDR3 nucleotides read TGTGCCAGCAGCCTGGCGGCGGGAGTGTATAATGAGCAGTTCTTC.

The rearrangement links TRBV29-1 to TRBJ1-1; no reliable D call. The germline V and J ends were trimmed by 4 bases and 8 bases, with 8 bases remaining between them. The CDR3 extends over 10 amino acids. Per germline, CDR1 SQVTM and CDR2 ANQGSEA. In nucleotides, the CDR3 is TGCAGCGTTGTAAGAGGGGAAGCTTTCTTT. Translation: CSVVRGEAFF.